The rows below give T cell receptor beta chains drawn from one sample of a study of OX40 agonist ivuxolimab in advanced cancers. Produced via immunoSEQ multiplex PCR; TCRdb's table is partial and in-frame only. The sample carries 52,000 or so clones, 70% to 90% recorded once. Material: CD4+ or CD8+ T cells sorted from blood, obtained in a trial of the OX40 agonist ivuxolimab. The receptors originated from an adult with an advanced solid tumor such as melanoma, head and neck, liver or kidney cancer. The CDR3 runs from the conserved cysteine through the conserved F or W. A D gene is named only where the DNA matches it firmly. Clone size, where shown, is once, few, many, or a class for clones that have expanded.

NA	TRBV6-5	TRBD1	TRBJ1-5	CASSSTGDEDNQPQHF	TGTGCCAGCAGTTCGACAGGGGATGAAGACAATCAGCCCCAGCATTTT
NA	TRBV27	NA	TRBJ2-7	CASSFGGTSYEQYF	TGTGCCAGCAGTTTTGGCGGGACCAGCTACGAGCAGTACTTC
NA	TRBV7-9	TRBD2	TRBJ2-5	CAFGSSGRKVGETQYF	TGTGCCTTCGGGTCTAGCGGGAGGAAGGTCGGGGAGACCCAGTACTTC
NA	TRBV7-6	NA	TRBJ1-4	CASSSERGLNEKLFF	TGTGCCAGCAGCTCTGAGAGGGGGTTGAATGAAAAACTGTTTTTT
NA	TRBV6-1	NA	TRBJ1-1	CASSEAGGGTEAFF	TGTGCCAGCAGTGAAGCTGGCGGTGGCACTGAAGCTTTCTTT
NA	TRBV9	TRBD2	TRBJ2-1	CASSAGGGSSSGSLRFF	TGTGCCAGCAGCGCAGGAGGGGGATCATCTAGCGGGAGTTTACGGTTCTTC
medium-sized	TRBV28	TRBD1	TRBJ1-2	CASTWEGANVYGYTF	TGTGCCAGCACCTGGGAGGGGGCTAATGTTTATGGCTACACCTTC
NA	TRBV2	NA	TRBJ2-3	CASSEYGATGRSTDTQYF	TGTGCCAGCAGTGAATATGGGGCTACCGGAAGGAGCACAGATACGCAGTATTTT
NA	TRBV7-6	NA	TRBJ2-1	CASGTNEQFF	TGTGCCAGCGGTACGAATGAGCAGTTCTTC
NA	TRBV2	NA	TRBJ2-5	CASSPPQGSQETQYF	TGTGCCAGCAGTCCTCCACAGGGAAGCCAAGAGACCCAGTACTTC
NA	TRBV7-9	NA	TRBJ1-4	CASSAGLEEKLFF	TGTGCCAGCAGCGCGGGACTGGAGGAAAAACTGTTTTTT
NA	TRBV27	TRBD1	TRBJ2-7	CASATGGAVGEQYF	TGTGCCAGCGCGACAGGGGGCGCAGTAGGGGAGCAGTACTTC
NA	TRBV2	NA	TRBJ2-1	CASRDLSGYNEQFF	TGTGCCAGCAGGGACTTGTCAGGGTACAATGAACAGTTCTTC
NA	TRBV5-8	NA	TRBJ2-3	CASSLVTDTQYF	TGTGCCAGCAGCTTGGTCACAGATACGCAGTATTTT
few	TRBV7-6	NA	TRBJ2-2	CASSFPHRGDTGELFF	TGTGCCAGCAGCTTTCCCCACCGCGGCGACACCGGGGAGCTGTTTTTT
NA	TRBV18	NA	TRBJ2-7	CASSPNSYEQYF	TGTGCCAGCTCACCGAACTCCTACGAGCAGTACTTC
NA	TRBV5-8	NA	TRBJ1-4	CASSLGRGGEATNEKLFF	TGTGCCAGCAGCTTGGGTAGGGGCGGTGAGGCGACTAATGAAAAACTGTTTTTT
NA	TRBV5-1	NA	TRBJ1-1	CASSAGMTEAFF	TGCGCCAGCAGCGCAGGTATGACTGAAGCTTTCTTT
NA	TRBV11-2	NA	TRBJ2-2	CASSLIGATGELFF	TGTGCCAGCAGCTTAATTGGGGCCACCGGGGAGCTGTTTTTT
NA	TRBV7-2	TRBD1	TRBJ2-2	CASSSGTGDTGELFF	TGTGCCAGCAGCTCCGGGACAGGGGACACCGGGGAGCTGTTTTTT
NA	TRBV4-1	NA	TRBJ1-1	CASSQEPGWTEAFF	TGCGCCAGCAGCCAAGAACCGGGTTGGACTGAAGCTTTCTTT
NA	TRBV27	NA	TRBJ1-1	CASSLIIGRANTEAFF	TGTGCCAGCAGTTTAATCATCGGCAGAGCGAACACTGAAGCTTTCTTT
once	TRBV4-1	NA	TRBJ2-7	CASSQAGVPYEQYF	TGCGCCAGCAGCCAAGCGGGAGTCCCCTACGAGCAGTACTTC
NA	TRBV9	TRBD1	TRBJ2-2	CASSPWTGDGELFF	TGTGCCAGCAGCCCTTGGACAGGGGACGGGGAGCTGTTTTTT
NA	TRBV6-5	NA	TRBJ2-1	CASSYSSMNEQFF	TGTGCCAGCAGTTACTCGTCGATGAATGAGCAGTTCTTC
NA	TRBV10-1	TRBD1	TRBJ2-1	CASSEPPGQGATNEQFF	TGCGCCAGCAGTGAGCCCCCTGGTCAGGGGGCGACAAATGAGCAGTTCTTC
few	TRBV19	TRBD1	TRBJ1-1	CASSIGTGATEAFF	TGTGCCAGTAGTATCGGGACAGGGGCCACTGAAGCTTTCTTT
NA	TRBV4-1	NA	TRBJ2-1	CASSQLVNEQFF	TGCGCCAGCAGCCAATTGGTCAATGAGCAGTTCTTC
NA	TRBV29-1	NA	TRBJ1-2	CSVPRGDYGYTF	TGCAGCGTGCCTCGCGGGGACTATGGCTACACCTTC
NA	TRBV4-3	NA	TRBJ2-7	CASSQGETGAYEQYF	TGCGCCAGCAGCCAAGGCGAGACGGGAGCCTACGAGCAGTACTTC
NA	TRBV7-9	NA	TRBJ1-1	CASSSVAGVAEAFF	TGTGCCAGCAGCTCCGTCGCAGGGGTGGCTGAAGCTTTCTTT
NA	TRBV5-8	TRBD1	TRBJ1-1	CASSSRDRVQNTEAFF	TGTGCCAGCAGCTCCCGGGACAGGGTCCAGAACACTGAAGCTTTCTTT
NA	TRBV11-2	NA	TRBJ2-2	CASSLVIGRGLGRSGELFF	TGTGCCAGCAGCTTGGTGATAGGGCGTGGACTGGGTCGTTCCGGGGAGCTGTTTTTT
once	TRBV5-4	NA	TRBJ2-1	CASSTTETNEQFF	TGTGCCAGCAGCACGACCGAGACCAATGAGCAGTTCTTC
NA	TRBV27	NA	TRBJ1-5	CASSLFGAPNQPQHF	TGTGCCAGCAGTTTATTCGGGGCTCCAAATCAGCCCCAGCATTTT
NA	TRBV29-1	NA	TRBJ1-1	CSVAGGAMNTEAFF	TGCAGCGTTGCCGGGGGGGCAATGAACACTGAAGCTTTCTTT
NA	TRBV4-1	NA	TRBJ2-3	CASSQGTHSSTDTQYF	TGCGCCAGCAGCCAGGGAACGCACTCTAGCACAGATACGCAGTATTTT
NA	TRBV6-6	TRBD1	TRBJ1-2	CASSYSVTGEYGYTF	TGTGCCAGCAGTTACTCGGTAACAGGGGAGTATGGCTACACCTTC
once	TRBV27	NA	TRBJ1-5	CASRTGYSNQPQHF	TGTGCCAGCAGAACAGGGTATAGCAATCAGCCCCAGCATTTT
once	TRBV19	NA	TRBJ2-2	CASSGSGGINGELFF	TGTGCCAGTAGTGGTAGCGGTGGGATTAACGGGGAGCTGTTTTTT
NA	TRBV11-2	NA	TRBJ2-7	CASSLDREQYF	TGTGCCAGCAGCTTAGATAGGGAGCAGTACTTC
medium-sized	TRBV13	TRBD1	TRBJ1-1	CASSLGGTANTEAFF	TGTGCCAGCAGCTTAGGCGGGACAGCTAACACTGAAGCTTTCTTT
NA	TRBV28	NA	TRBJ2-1	CASSFQGPMQFF	TGTGCCAGCAGTTTTCAGGGACCCATGCAGTTCTTC
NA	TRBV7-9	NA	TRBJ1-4	CASSPSEKLFF	TGTGCCAGCAGCCCAAGTGAAAAACTGTTTTTT
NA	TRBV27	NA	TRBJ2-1	CASSRGGNEQFF	TGTGCCAGCAGTCGAGGGGGTAATGAGCAGTTCTTC
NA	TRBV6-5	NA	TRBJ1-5	CASSWGGDQPQHF	TGTGCCAGCAGTTGGGGGGGAGATCAGCCCCAGCATTTT
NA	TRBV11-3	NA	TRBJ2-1	CASSRDLYNEQFF	TGTGCCAGCAGCCGGGACCTTTACAATGAGCAGTTCTTC
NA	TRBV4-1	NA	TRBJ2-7	CASSQGTADSYEQYF	TGCGCCAGCAGCCAAGGGACAGCAGACTCCTACGAGCAGTACTTC
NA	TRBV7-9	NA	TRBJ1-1	CASSLVLGRADTEAFF	TGTGCCAGCAGCTTAGTTTTGGGGAGGGCGGACACTGAAGCTTTCTTT
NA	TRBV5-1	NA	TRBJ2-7	CASSFGIEQYF	TGCGCCAGCAGCTTCGGGATCGAGCAGTACTTC
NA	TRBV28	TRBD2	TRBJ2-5	CASSSPLTSGQETQYF	TGTGCCAGCAGTTCTCCTTTGACTAGCGGCCAAGAGACCCAGTACTTC